A single sample gave rise to the 16 T cell receptor beta chains below, sequenced in a study of blood T cell repertoires in COVID-19 (dated by TCRdb to 2019 to 2021). The library was generated by the immunoSEQ multiplex PCR assay. The table comes from immuneACCESS by way of TCRdb, which keeps in-frame sequences with V and J called. Part of the clones is missing from these tables; in studies checked, under half for an unresolved V gene and the rest for unknown reasons. In all, the sample holds about 310,000 clones, and about nine tenths of those were seen once. 1% of the sample lies in the top ten. Sequencing was carried out using peripheral blood. These receptors all come from a man in his fifties with active or convalescent COVID-19.

The chain is built from TRBV6-1 and TRBJ2-1; perhaps TRBD2 as D (8 bases). Germline V gene lookup returns CDR1 MNHNS and CDR2 SASEGT. V dropped 4 bases and J dropped 2 bases, with 21 bases sitting between them. The CDR3 loop spans 18 amino acids. The CDR3 protein is CASSAGGFTGAPYNEQFF. CDR3 in DNA: TGTGCCAGCAGTGCGGGGGGGTTTACAGGGGCCCCCTACAATGAGCAGTTCTTC.

The rearrangement links TRBV19 to TRBJ2-3; 12 nucleotides match TRBD1. Trimming cost V 5 bases and J 2 bases; bases outside gene matches: 11. The germline V gene encodes CDR1 LNHDA and CDR2 SQIVND (reference sequence). CDR3 size: 18 residues. The CDR3 spells CASSSGTGGSYITDTQYF. CDR3 sequence (DNA): TGTGCCAGTAGTTCCGGGACAGGGGGCTCGTATATCACAGATACGCAGTATTTT.

The rearrangement joins TRBV7-2 to TRBJ2-7, with a possible D match to TRBD2 (5 bases). The CDR3 consists of 14 residues. Germline V CDR1 and CDR2: SGHTA, FQGNSA. V was clipped by 4 bases and J by 0 bases, with 10 bases between them. The CDR3 DNA sequence: TGTGCCAGCAGCTCCACTAGTTTCTCCTACGAGCAGTACTTC. It codes for CASSSTSFSYEQYF.

The chain links TRBV2 to TRBJ1-3; TRBD1 is a possible D gene (6 bases). The V end lost 6 bases, the J end lost 6 bases, and 12 bases lay between the germline ends. The length of the CDR3 is 13 residues. Germline CDR1 SNHLY, CDR2 FYNNEI. The CDR3 spells CASSAGQLNTIYF. The DNA for the CDR3 is TGTGCCAGCAGCGCAGGACAGTTAAACACCATATATTTT.

The chain couples TRBV28 to TRBJ1-6, with 7 bases lining up with TRBD1. Germline V CDR1 and CDR2: MDHEN, SYDVKM. The CDR3 is 19 residues long. J gave up 0 bases and V 4 bases, and 12 bases lay outside the gene matches. The CDR3 sequence is CASSYTSTGTNSYNSPLHF. CDR3 DNA: TGTGCCAGCAGTTATACTTCGACAGGGACCAACTCCTATAATTCACCCCTCCACTTT. Drawing the rest from reference TRBV28 and TRBJ1-6, the complete variable domain is DVKVTQSSRYLVKRTGEKVFLECVQDMDHENMFWYRQDPGLGLRLIYFSYDVKMKEKGDIPEGYSVSREKKERFSLILESASTNQTSMYLCASSYTSTGTNSYNSPLHFGNGTRLTVT.

This rearrangement joins TRBV30 to TRBJ1-2; no clear D gene. Germline lookup yields CDR1 GTSNPN and CDR2 SVGIG (reference sequence). This CDR3 spans 14 amino acids. V lost 1 base, J lost 5 bases, and 14 bases lay in between. The CDR3 bases are TGTGCCTGGAGTGAAATCGGGAGCTTTTATGGCTACACCTTC. Amino acids: CAWSEIGSFYGYTF.

The genes are TRBV29-1 and TRBJ1-1; D remains unclear. The CDR3 length is 12 residues. Trimming shortened V by 4 bases and J by 0 bases, and 6 bases separated the two germline ends. CDR1 is SQVTM, CDR2 ANQGSEA, per germline. The CDR3 DNA reads as TGCAGCGTTGGAGGAGTGAACACTGAAGCTTTCTTT. Its protein is CSVGGVNTEAFF.

This chain connects TRBV12-3 or TRBV12-4 to TRBJ2-2, with no clear D. V was cut by 6 bases and J by 5 bases, with 10 bases left in between. The CDR3 covers 13 residues. The CDR3 region has the DNA TGTGCCAGCAGCCGGCTGAGGACCGGGGAGCTGTTTTTT. Residues: CASSRLRTGELFF.

The CDR3: CASSSERGLMRNEQFF. The CDR3 DNA reads as TGCGCCAGCAGCTCGGAGAGGGGGCTTATGCGTAATGAGCAGTTCTTC. The chain combines TRBV5-1 with TRBJ2-1; 7 bases map to TRBD1. Trimming took 3 bases from V and 7 from J; bases not matched to a gene: 13. CDR1 and CDR2 from the germline V gene are SGHRS and YFSETQ. The CDR3 spans 16 residues.

The rearrangement links TRBV7-9 to TRBJ1-1, with 9 bases fitting TRBD1. V trimming: 5 bases; J trimming: 6 bases; junction bases outside the gene matches: 10. This CDR3 contains 15 residues. Germline V gene sequence: CDR1 SEHNR, CDR2 FQNEAQ (reference sequence). CDR3 DNA: TGTGCCAGCAGCGTAAAAACAGGGGGCAGAGCTGAAGCTTTCTTT. It is translated as CASSVKTGGRAEAFF.

The V call is TRBV24-1, the J call TRBJ1-2, with 8 bases identical to TRBD1. The germline CDR1 and CDR2 sequences are KGHDR and SFDVKD. Unmatched junction bases numbered 9, after V lost 3 bases and J lost 7 bases. This CDR3 has 15 amino acids. The CDR3 protein is CATSDPGQGEGGYTF. In DNA form, the CDR3 reads TGTGCCACCAGTGATCCCGGACAGGGTGAGGGTGGCTACACCTTC.

The V and J genes are TRBV10-2 and TRBJ1-1, with 9 positions matching TRBD1. This CDR3 region has 15 residues. The V segment lost 7 bases and the J segment 3 bases; nucleotides outside the gene matches: 9. CDR1 WSHSY and CDR2 SAAADI come from the germline V gene. In DNA, the CDR3 is TGCGCCAGCATAAGGACAGGGGTAGGAGACACTGAAGCTTTCTTT. This sequence encodes CASIRTGVGDTEAFF.

V is TRBV18 and J is TRBJ1-1; 8 bases fit TRBD1. J gave up 1 base and V 3 bases, and 7 bases lay outside the gene matches. This CDR3 is 16 amino acids long. Germline CDR1 KGHSH, CDR2 LQKENI. Written as DNA, the CDR3 is TGTGCCAGCTCACCCTTGACAGGGGCAGGGAACACTGAAGCTTTCTTT. It codes for CASSPLTGAGNTEAFF.

The rearrangement joins TRBV27 to TRBJ2-5; 10 nucleotides match TRBD2. J gave up 3 bases and V 6 bases, and 7 bases lay outside the gene matches. Per germline, CDR1 MNHEY and CDR2 SMNVEV (reference sequence). The CDR3 is 15 amino acids. CDR3 region: CASRGGTSAKETQYF. In nucleotides, the CDR3 is TGTGCCAGCAGGGGAGGGACTAGCGCCAAAGAGACCCAGTACTTC.

The gene calls are TRBV4-1 and TRBJ1-2; TRBD1 matches at 8 bases. The CDR3 covers 15 residues. J was trimmed by 4 bases and V by 0 bases; bases with no gene match: 4. Germline CDR1 and CDR2: MGHRA and YSYEKL. For the CDR3, the DNA is TGCGCCAGCAGCCAAGAAAGGACAGGGAGCTATGGCTACACCTTC. This translates into CASSQERTGSYGYTF.

This sequence joins TRBV7-2 and TRBJ1-6; weak D call: TRBD1 (5 bases). This CDR3 is 13 amino acids long. CDR1 and CDR2 from the germline V gene are SGHTA and FQGNSA. V was pared by 3 bases and J by 7 bases, with 7 bases between. The CDR3 region has the DNA TGTGCCAGCAGCTTCGGGGGGAATTCACCCCTCCACTTT. Residues: CASSFGGNSPLHF.